Below, 25 T cell receptor beta chains from the same sample are listed, as sequenced in a study of regulatory T cells in long-lasting Graves disease. Investigators prepared the TCR beta libraries by applying iRepertoire HTBI primers and Arm-PCR of CDR3 regions. MiXCR was run by TCRdb on the multiplex PCR reads, yielding one entry per CDR3 protein. There are roughly 610,000 distinct CDR3 sequences in the sample; roughly 15% occur only once, and around 18% lies in the top ten. Noted time point: newly diagnosed GD, antithyroid drugs for less than 3 months. The TCR library was made from RNA that had been extracted from PBMCs in TRIzol. This same sample was also part of a study on T cells in Graves' hyperthyroidism and ophthalmopathy.

The starting material was peripheral blood mononuclear cells (PBMCs), obtained at new diagnosis, from a patient treated with antithyroid drugs. These receptor sequences come from a woman aged 25 to 39 with Graves disease.

This clonotype was seen a handful of times. The chain uses TRBV27 and TRBJ2-3; a weak D match, TRBD2 (6 bases). This CDR3 is built from 8 residues. From germline, CDR1 is MNHEY and CDR2 SMNVEV (reference sequence). Trimming took 11 bases from V and 13 from J, leaving 10 bases between them. The CDR3 spells CAAGGKYF. As DNA, the CDR3 is TGTGCCGCCGGGGGAAAGTATTTT.

The V call is TRBV7-9, the J call TRBJ2-1; perhaps D is TRBD1 or TRBD2 (5 bases each). Per germline, CDR1 SEHNR and CDR2 FQNEAQ (reference sequence). Trimming stripped 7 bases from V and 5 bases from J, with 12 bases between. The CDR3 is made up of 13 amino acids. CDR3 residues: CASNRDVDNEQFF. The CDR3 coding sequence is TGTGCCAGCAACCGGGACGTCGACAATGAGCAGTTCTTC.

The chain has TRBV13 and TRBJ1-6; D call uncertain. The CDR3 is 17 amino acids. The germline gives CDR1 PRHDT, CDR2 FYEKMQ (reference sequence). Deletions cut 5 bases from V and 10 bases from J, with 24 bases between. CDR3: CASSPKNTRGNASPLHF. CDR3 coding DNA: TGTGCCAGCAGCCCCAAAAATACACGAGGGAACGCGTCACCCCTCCACTTT.

The gene calls are TRBV5-1 and TRBJ2-5; D gene ambiguous. V shed 0 bases and J shed 5 bases, with 14 bases lying between them. The CDR3 sequence is 15 residues long. Germline lookup yields CDR1 SGHRS and CDR2 YFSETQ. CDR3 DNA: TGCGCCAGCAGCTTGGAGGGAAGTGGTTGGGAGACCCAGTACTTC. Its protein product is CASSLEGSGWETQYF.

This clonotype was detected a few times. V is TRBV20-1 and J is TRBJ2-2; TRBD2 agrees at 12 bases. Germline V gives CDR1 DFQATT, CDR2 SNEGSKA (reference sequence). The CDR3 spans 18 residues. The ends lost 0 bases at V and 6 bases at J; junction bases unmatched: 11. The CDR3 is CSARDRAASGRVAGELFF. The CDR3 DNA reads TGCAGTGCTAGAGATCGAGCTGCTAGCGGGAGGGTGGCCGGGGAGCTGTTTTTT.

The CDR3 reads CASRPSNQETQYF. CDR3 sequence (DNA): TGTGCCAGCAGGCCATCGAACCAAGAGACCCAGTACTTC. This sequence joins TRBV12-3 or TRBV12-4 and TRBJ2-5, with D unclear. The CDR3 has 13 amino acids. Trimming shortened V by 6 bases and J by 0 bases, and 8 bases separated the two germline ends.

This clonotype was seen many times. This chain joins TRBV28 and TRBJ2-2; 9 bases align to TRBD2. Trimming removed 6 bases from V and 5 bases from J; junction bases left unmatched: 7. The CDR3 spans 15 residues. The germline V gene has CDR1 MDHEN and CDR2 SYDVKM. CDR3 sequence: CASRVAGVITGELFF. The CDR3 DNA is TGTGCCAGCAGAGTAGCGGGAGTTATAACCGGGGAGCTGTTTTTT.

This clonotype has at least ten counts. V usage is TRBV20-1 and J usage is TRBJ2-1; 7 bases agree with TRBD2. This CDR3 region has 15 residues. Germline V gene sequence: CDR1 DFQATT, CDR2 SNEGSKA (reference sequence). With V trimmed by 4 bases and J by 9 bases, 15 bases remained unmatched. CDR3 in DNA: TGCAGTGCTACGGCCGCCGGCCAGCGGGAATTTGAGCAGTTCTTC. Its translation is CSATAAGQREFEQFF.

This chain joins TRBV5-1 and TRBJ2-1; 8 nucleotides match TRBD1. The germline CDR1 and CDR2 sequences are SGHRS and YFSETQ. Trimming at V came to 3 bases and at J to 4 bases, leaving 6 bases not matched to a gene. The CDR3 loop spans 15 amino acids. CDR3 protein: CASSSQGGPYNEQFF. In DNA form, the CDR3 reads TGCGCCAGCAGCTCACAGGGGGGCCCTTACAATGAGCAGTTCTTC.

Ten or more counts support this clonotype. The chain employs TRBV5-1 and TRBJ1-1, with D perhaps matching TRBD1 (6 bases). From germline, CDR1 is SGHRS and CDR2 YFSETQ. The CDR3 runs 16 residues. V was pared by 2 bases and J by 7 bases, with 21 bases between. The CDR3 loop reads CASSFLDGTTGDEAFF. The CDR3 DNA sequence: TGCGCCAGCAGCTTCTTAGATGGGACAACCGGCGATGAAGCTTTCTTT.

The table lists this clonotype with a few counts. The CDR3 DNA reads TGTGCCAGCAGCTTAATGTCCCAGTCCTATGGCTACACCTTC. Protein product: CASSLMSQSYGYTF. The chain recombines TRBV7-9 with TRBJ1-2; the D is unclear. The CDR3 extends over 14 amino acids. The V end lost 2 bases, the J end lost 4 bases, and 11 bases lay between the germline ends. CDR1 SEHNR and CDR2 FQNEAQ come from the germline V gene (reference sequence).

The chain recombines TRBV29-1 with TRBJ1-2; TRBD1 agrees at 7 bases. CDR1 is SQVTM, CDR2 ANQGSEA, per germline. There are 15 residues in the CDR3. V lost 3 bases and J lost 1; bases outside the gene matches: 8. Here the CDR3 reads CSVDLEGADNYGYTF. CDR3 coding DNA: TGCAGCGTTGATTTAGAGGGGGCGGATAACTATGGCTACACCTTC.

The genes are TRBV5-6 and TRBJ2-5; D is unclear. CDR1 is SGHDT, CDR2 YYEEEE, per germline. The V and J ends lost 2 bases and 2 bases respectively, with 13 bases between them. This CDR3 is built from 15 residues. The CDR3 is CASSFGTPIQETQYF. CDR3 DNA sequence: TGTGCCAGCAGCTTTGGAACTCCGATTCAAGAGACCCAGTACTTC.

The J gene is TRBJ1-2, the V gene TRBV6-1; possibly TRBD1 for D (5 bases). Germline CDR1 and CDR2: MNHNS and SASEGT. The ends were cut back, 5 bases at V and 5 bases at J, with 15 bases in the middle. The CDR3 has 14 amino acids. DNA for the CDR3: TGTGCCAGCAGTCCTACCGGGGCCTATTATGGCTACACCTTC. Amino acids: CASSPTGAYYGYTF.

This clonotype occurred many times. The V and J genes are TRBV7-9 and TRBJ2-5; D gene ambiguous. The CDR3 is made up of 12 amino acids. Germline loops: CDR1 SEHNR, CDR2 FQNEAQ (reference sequence). Between the trimmed V and J ends, which lost 5 bases and 2 bases, there was a span of 6 bases. CDR3 in DNA: TGTGCCAGCAGCGTCCAGCAAGAGACCCAGTACTTC. Its protein product is CASSVQQETQYF.

This clonotype has ten or more counts. This chain joins TRBV27 and TRBJ1-1; the match to TRBD1 covers 8 bases. Germline assignment: CDR1 MNHEY and CDR2 SMNVEV (reference sequence). Losses at the gene ends were 3 bases for V and 5 bases for J; bases not matched to a gene: 14. This CDR3 is built from 17 residues. In nucleotides, the CDR3 is TGTGCCAGCAGTTTGCGGACCCGGGACAGGATGATGACTGAAGCTTTCTTT. Translated: CASSLRTRDRMMTEAFF.

Ten or more counts support this clonotype. The gene calls are TRBV2 and TRBJ2-7; possible D gene TRBD2, 6 bases. This CDR3 contains 11 residues. Trimming pared 3 bases from V and 10 bases from J, leaving 10 bases between. The germline V gene has CDR1 SNHLY and CDR2 FYNNEI. In nucleotides, the CDR3 is TGTGCCAGCAGTGAGCCTAGCGACCAGTACTTC. As protein: CASSEPSDQYF.

Note on this clonotype: Since a much larger clone is just one base distant, this may be a read error. The chain carries TRBV20-1 and TRBJ2-1, with D perhaps TRBD1 or TRBD2 (5 bases each). V dropped 5 bases and J dropped 1 base, with 15 bases sitting between them. The CDR3 is made up of 15 amino acids. In germline, CDR1 is DFQATT, CDR2 SNEGSKA (reference sequence). The chain's CDR3 is CSAGAGDSSYNEQFF. CDR3 bases: TGCAGTGCTGGGGCGGGTGACAGTTCCTACAATGAGCAGTTCTTC.

This clonotype has a count of ten or more. CDR3 DNA sequence: TGTGCCAGCAGCTTAGGTATCAGTGGGCCCGAGGGCGAGCAGTACTTC. It is translated as CASSLGISGPEGEQYF. The rearrangement joins TRBV7-6 to TRBJ2-7, with D possibly being TRBD2 (5 bases). The germline gives CDR1 SGHVS, CDR2 FNYEAQ. Trimming stripped 1 base from V and 6 bases from J, with 19 bases between. The CDR3 runs to 16 residues.

This chain connects TRBV4-1 to TRBJ1-2; maybe TRBD1 (5 bases). Trimming shortened V by 4 bases and J by 3 bases, and 24 bases separated the two germline ends. There are 18 residues in the CDR3. CDR1 and CDR2 (germline): MGHRA, YSYEKL. CDR3 sequence: CASSPTTRDLLFDYGYTF. CDR3 bases: TGCGCCAGCAGCCCGACTACCAGGGACCTCCTCTTCGACTATGGCTACACCTTC.

This clonotype has a handful of counts. The chain combines TRBV28 with TRBJ1-1, with a tentative D call TRBD1 (6 bases). The CDR3 runs to 15 residues. The ends were cut back, 2 bases at V and 5 bases at J, with 15 bases in the middle. Germline loops: CDR1 MDHEN, CDR2 SYDVKM. In DNA form, the CDR3 reads TGTGCCAGCAGTTTAGGGGGCGCCGGAGGGACTGAAGCTTTCTTT. Its protein is CASSLGGAGGTEAFF. The entire variable domain, with the rest obtained from reference TRBV28 and TRBJ1-1, is as follows: DVKVTQSSRYLVKRTGEKVFLECVQDMDHENMFWYRQDPGLGLRLIYFSYDVKMKEKGDIPEGYSVSREKKERFSLILESASTNQTSMYLCASSLGGAGGTEAFFGQGTRLTVV.

The chain has TRBV2 and TRBJ2-1; D not resolved. The germline V gene has CDR1 SNHLY and CDR2 FYNNEI. The CDR3 contains 12 residues. The germline V and J ends were trimmed by 10 bases and 5 bases, with 12 bases remaining between them. CDR3 protein: CANNEWNNEQFF. In DNA form, the CDR3 reads TGTGCCAACAATGAATGGAACAATGAGCAGTTCTTC.

The chain uses TRBV7-9 and TRBJ2-1, with TRBD2 identical over 12 bases. Per the germline V gene, CDR1 is SEHNR and CDR2 is FQNEAQ (reference sequence). Trimming at V came to 5 bases and at J to 5 bases, leaving 4 bases not matched to a gene. The CDR3 covers 15 residues. The CDR3 DNA is TGTGCCAGCAGCCGTGGACTAGCGGGGAACAATGAGCAGTTCTTC. Translation: CASSRGLAGNNEQFF.

The chain links TRBV20-1 to TRBJ2-1; 15 nucleotides line up with TRBD2. V lost 1 base and J lost 9; bases outside the gene matches: 7. In germline, CDR1 is DFQATT, CDR2 SNEGSKA (reference sequence). There are 16 residues in the CDR3. CDR3 nucleotides: TGCAGTGCTAGAGGAAACGGACTAGCGGGAGGGCTTGAGCAGTTCTTC. This sequence encodes CSARGNGLAGGLEQFF.

This clonotype was counted at least ten times. The V call is TRBV2, the J call TRBJ2-7; 8 nucleotides align to TRBD2. The germline V gene has CDR1 SNHLY and CDR2 FYNNEI. With V trimmed by 6 bases and J by 2 bases, 9 bases remained unmatched. The CDR3 is made up of 15 amino acids. CDR3 in DNA: TGTGCCAGCAGGAGACTAGCGCTCCCCCCCTACGAGCAGTACTTC. It specifies CASRRLALPPYEQYF.